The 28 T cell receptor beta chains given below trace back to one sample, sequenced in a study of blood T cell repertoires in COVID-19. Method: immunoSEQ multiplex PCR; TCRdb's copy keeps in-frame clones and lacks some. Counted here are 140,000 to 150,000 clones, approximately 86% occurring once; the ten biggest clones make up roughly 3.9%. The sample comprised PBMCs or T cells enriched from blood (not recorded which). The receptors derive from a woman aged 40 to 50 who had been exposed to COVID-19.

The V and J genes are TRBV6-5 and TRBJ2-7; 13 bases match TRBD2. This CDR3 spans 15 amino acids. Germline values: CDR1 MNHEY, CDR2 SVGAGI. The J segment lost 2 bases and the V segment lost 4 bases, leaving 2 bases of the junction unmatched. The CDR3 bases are TGTGCCAGCAGTTGGGGGACTAGCGGGGCCTACGAGCAGTACTTC. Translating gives CASSWGTSGAYEQYF.

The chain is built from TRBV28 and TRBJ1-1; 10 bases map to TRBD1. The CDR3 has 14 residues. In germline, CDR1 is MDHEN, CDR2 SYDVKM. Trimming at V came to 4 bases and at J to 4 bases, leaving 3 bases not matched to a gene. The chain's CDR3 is CASSSGQGPTEAFF. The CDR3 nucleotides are TGTGCCAGCAGTTCGGGACAGGGGCCCACTGAAGCTTTCTTT.

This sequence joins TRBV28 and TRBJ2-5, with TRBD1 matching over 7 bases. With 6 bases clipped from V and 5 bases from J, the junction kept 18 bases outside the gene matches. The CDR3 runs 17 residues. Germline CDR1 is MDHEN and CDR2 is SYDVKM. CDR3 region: CASSPTRQGVGAETQYF. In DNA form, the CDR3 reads TGTGCCAGCAGCCCAACCAGACAGGGCGTTGGTGCGGAGACCCAGTACTTC.

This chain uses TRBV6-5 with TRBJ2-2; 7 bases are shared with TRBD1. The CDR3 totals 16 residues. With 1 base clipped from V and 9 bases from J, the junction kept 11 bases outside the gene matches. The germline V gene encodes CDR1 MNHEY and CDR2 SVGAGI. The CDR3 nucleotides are TGTGCCAGCAGTTACTACCAGGGACAGAACCTACGGGAGCTGTTTTTT. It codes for CASSYYQGQNLRELFF.

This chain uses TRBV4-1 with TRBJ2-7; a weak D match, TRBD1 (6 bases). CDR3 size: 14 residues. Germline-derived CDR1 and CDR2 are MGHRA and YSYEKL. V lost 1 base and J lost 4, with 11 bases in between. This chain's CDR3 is CASSQAGTRYEQYF. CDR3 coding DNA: TGCGCCAGCAGCCAAGCCGGGACAAGATACGAGCAGTACTTC.

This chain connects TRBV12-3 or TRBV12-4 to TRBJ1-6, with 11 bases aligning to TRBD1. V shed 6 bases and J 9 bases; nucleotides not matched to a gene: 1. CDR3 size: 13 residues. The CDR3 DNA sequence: TGTGCCAGCAGGGGGACAGGGGGTTCACCCCTCCACTTT. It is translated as CASRGTGGSPLHF.

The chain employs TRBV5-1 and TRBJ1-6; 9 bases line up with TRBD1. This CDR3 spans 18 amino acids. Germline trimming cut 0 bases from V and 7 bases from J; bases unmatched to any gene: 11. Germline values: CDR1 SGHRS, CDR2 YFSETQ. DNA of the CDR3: TGCGCCAGCAGCTTGGGGACAGGGGTTAGAGGGTTCAATTCACCCCTCCACTTT. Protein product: CASSLGTGVRGFNSPLHF. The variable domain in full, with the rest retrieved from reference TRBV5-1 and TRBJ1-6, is KAGVTQTPRYLIKTRGQQVTLSCSPISGHRSVSWYQQTPGQGLQFLFEYFSETQRNKGNFPGRFSGRQFSNSRSEMNVSTLELGDSALYLCASSLGTGVRGFNSPLHFGNGTRLTVT.

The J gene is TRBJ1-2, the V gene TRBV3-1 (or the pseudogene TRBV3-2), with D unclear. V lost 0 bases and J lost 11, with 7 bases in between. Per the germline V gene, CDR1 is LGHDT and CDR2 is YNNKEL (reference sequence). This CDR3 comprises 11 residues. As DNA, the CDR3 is TGTGCCAGCAGCCAAGAAGCCCGATACACCTTC. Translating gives CASSQEARYTF.

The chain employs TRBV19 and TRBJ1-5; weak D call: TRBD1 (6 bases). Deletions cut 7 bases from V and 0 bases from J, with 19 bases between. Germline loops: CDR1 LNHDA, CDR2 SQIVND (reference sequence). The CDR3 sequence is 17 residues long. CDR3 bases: TGTGCCAGTACCCTCCCGGGGGGGGCAAATAGCAATCAGCCCCAGCATTTT. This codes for CASTLPGGANSNQPQHF.

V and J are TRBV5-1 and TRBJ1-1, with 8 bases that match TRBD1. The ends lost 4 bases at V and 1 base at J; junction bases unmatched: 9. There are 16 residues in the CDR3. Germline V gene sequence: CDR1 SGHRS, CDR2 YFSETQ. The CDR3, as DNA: TGCGCCAGCAGCCAACCTTACAGGGGGAAGAACACTGAAGCTTTCTTT. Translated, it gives CASSQPYRGKNTEAFF.

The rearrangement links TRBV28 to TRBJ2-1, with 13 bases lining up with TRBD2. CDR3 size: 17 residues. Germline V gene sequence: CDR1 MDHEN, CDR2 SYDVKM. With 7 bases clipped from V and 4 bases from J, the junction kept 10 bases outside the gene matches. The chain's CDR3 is CASKNGLAGVLYNEQFF. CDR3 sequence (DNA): TGTGCCAGCAAAAACGGACTAGCGGGAGTTTTATACAATGAGCAGTTCTTC.

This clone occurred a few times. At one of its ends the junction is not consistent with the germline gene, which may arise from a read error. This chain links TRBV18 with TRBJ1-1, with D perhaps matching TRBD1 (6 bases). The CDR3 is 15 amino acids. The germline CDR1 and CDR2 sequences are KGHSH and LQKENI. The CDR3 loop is CASSPQRGTNTEAFF. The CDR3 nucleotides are TGTGCCAGCTCCCCACAGAGAGGGACAAACACTGAAGCTTTCTTT.

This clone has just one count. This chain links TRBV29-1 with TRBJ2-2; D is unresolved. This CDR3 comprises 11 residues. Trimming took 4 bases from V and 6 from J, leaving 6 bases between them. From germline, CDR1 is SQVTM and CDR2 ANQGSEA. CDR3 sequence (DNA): TGCAGCGTTGCGGGTTCCGGGGAGCTGTTTTTT. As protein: CSVAGSGELFF.

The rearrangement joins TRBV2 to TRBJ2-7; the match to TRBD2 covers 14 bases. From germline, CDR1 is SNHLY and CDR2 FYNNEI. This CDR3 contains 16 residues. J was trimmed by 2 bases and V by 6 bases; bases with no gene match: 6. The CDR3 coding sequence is TGTGCCAGCAGGGGAGGACTAGCGGGAGGACCCTACGAGCAGTACTTC. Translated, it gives CASRGGLAGGPYEQYF.

CDR3 DNA sequence: TGTGCAAGTCGCTCCGGACTAGCGGGAGGTATCAACGAGCAGTACTTC. It yields the protein CASRSGLAGGINEQYF. J is TRBJ2-7 and V is TRBV12-2; no check of the table's D call, TRBD2, against the DNA was made. TRBV12-2 is a recognized pseudogene. The CDR3 sequence is 16 residues long.

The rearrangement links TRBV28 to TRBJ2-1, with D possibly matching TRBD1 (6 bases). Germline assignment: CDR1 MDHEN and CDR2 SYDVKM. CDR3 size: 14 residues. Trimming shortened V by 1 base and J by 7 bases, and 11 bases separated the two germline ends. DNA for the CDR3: TGTGCCAGCAGTTTATATGGGACAAGAAATGAGCAGTTCTTC. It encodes CASSLYGTRNEQFF.

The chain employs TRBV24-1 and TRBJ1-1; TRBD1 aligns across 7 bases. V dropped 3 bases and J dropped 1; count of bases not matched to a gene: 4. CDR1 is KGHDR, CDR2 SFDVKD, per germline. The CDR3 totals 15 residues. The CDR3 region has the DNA TGTGCCACCAGTGATCCGACAGGGTCGAACACTGAAGCTTTCTTT. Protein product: CATSDPTGSNTEAFF.

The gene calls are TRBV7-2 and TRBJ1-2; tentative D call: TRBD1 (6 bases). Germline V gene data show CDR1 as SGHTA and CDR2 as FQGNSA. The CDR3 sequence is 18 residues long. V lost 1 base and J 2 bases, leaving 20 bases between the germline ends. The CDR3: CASSLGRPGVDRNYGYTF. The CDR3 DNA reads TGTGCCAGCAGCTTAGGGCGGCCAGGGGTTGATAGGAACTATGGCTACACCTTC.

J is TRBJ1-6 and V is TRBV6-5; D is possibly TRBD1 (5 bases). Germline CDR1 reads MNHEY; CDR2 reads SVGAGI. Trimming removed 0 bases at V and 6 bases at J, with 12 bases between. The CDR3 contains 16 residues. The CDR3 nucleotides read TGTGCCAGCAGTTACTCCACAGGAGGGATTAATTCACCCCTCCACTTT. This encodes CASSYSTGGINSPLHF.

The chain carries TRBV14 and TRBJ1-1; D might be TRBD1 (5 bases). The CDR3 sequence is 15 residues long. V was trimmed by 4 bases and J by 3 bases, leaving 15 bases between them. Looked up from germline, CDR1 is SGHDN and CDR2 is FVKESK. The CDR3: CASSRPGAEHTEAFF. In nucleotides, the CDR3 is TGTGCCAGCAGCCGGCCTGGGGCCGAACACACTGAAGCTTTCTTT.

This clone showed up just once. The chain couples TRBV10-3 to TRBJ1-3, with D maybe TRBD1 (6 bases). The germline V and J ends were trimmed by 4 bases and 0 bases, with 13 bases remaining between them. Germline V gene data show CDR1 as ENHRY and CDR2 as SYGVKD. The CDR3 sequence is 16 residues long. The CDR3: CAISGIGQSSGNTIYF. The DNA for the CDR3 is TGTGCCATCAGTGGAATAGGACAGAGCTCTGGAAACACCATATATTTT.

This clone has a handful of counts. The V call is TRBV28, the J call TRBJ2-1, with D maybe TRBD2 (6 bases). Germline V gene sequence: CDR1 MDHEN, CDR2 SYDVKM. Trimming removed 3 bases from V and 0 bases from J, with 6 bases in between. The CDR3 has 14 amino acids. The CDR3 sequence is CASSFGSSYNEQFF. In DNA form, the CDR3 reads TGTGCCAGCAGTTTCGGGAGCTCCTACAATGAGCAGTTCTTC. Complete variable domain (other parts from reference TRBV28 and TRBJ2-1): DVKVTQSSRYLVKRTGEKVFLECVQDMDHENMFWYRQDPGLGLRLIYFSYDVKMKEKGDIPEGYSVSREKKERFSLILESASTNQTSMYLCASSFGSSYNEQFFGPGTRLTVL.

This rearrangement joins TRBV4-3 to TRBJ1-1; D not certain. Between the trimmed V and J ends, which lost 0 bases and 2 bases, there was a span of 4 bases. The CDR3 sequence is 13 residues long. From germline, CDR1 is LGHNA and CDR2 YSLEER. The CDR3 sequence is CASSQDHNTEAFF. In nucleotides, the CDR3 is TGCGCCAGCAGCCAAGATCATAACACTGAAGCTTTCTTT.

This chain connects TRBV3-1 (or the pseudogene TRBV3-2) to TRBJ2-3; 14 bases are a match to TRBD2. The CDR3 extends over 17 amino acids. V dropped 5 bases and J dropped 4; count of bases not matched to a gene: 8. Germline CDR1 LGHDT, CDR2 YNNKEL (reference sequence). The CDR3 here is CASSARTSGRIPDTQYF. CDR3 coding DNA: TGTGCCAGCAGCGCCCGGACTAGCGGGAGGATCCCAGATACGCAGTATTTT.

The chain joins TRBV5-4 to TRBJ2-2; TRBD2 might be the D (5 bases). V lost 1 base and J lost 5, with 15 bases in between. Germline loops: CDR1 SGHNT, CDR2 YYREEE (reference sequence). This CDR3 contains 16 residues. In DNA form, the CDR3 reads TGTGCCAGCAGCTTGTATGGGAGAGTATCGACCGGGGAGCTGTTTTTT. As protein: CASSLYGRVSTGELFF.

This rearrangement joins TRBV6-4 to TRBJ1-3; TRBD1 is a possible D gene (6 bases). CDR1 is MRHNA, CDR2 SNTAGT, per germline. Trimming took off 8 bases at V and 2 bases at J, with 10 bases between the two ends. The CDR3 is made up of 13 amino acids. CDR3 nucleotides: TGTGCCAGCCGGGGGGCAGCTGGAAACACCATATATTTT. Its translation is CASRGAAGNTIYF.

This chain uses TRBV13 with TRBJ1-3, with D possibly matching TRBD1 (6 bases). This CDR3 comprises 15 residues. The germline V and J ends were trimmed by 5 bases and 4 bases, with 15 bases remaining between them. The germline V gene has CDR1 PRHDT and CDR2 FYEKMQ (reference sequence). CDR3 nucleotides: TGTGCCAGCAGCCCAGGACGTGACAGGGGAAACACCATATATTTT. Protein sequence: CASSPGRDRGNTIYF.

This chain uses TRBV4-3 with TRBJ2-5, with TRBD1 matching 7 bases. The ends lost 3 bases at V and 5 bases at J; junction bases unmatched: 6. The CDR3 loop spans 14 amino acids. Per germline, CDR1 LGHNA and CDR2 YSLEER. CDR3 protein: CASSQSDRRETQYF. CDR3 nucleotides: TGCGCCAGCAGCCAGTCGGACAGGAGGGAGACCCAGTACTTC.